This T cell receptor beta chain was captured by sequencing in a study of CD8+CD57+ T cells in acquired aplastic anemia. For the study at large: Mean yield of DNA from sorted CD4+ and CD8+ cells was 3 to 3.5 ug. Healthy donors yielded some 10 million CD4+ cell reads on average.

On this clonotype itself: Antigen unknown. A single base separates this from a much larger clone, so it may be a read error.

CDR3 length equals 15 residues. Trimming removed 5 bases at V and 3 bases at J, with 13 bases between. The germline CDR1 and CDR2 sequences are MNHNS and SASEGT. It was genomic DNA that served as the template for profiling TCR beta VDJ and CDR3. TCRdb passed the reads through MiXCR, listing each CDR3 protein once. The table includes 200,000 to 250,000 distinct CDR3 sequences, over 55% detected once. Overall study findings and caveats: Patients and controls shared some 29 CD8+ CDR3 sequences, which appeared highly expressed in patients and within their immunodominant clones. Controls and patients did not differ significantly in CD8+ Simpson's diversity.

This receptor was taken from a human donor in good health. The V and J genes are TRBV6-1 and TRBJ1-4; TRBD1 is a possible D gene (6 bases). Sequenced input: sorted CD4+, CD8+, or CD8+CD57+ T cells (not recorded which) from PBMCs. The CDR3 sequence is CASSNLQGSNEKLFF. Written as DNA, the CDR3 is TGTGCCAGCAGTAATTTACAGGGCTCTAATGAAAAACTGTTTTTT.